These 23 T cell receptor beta chains originate from one sample sequenced in a study of blood T cell repertoires in COVID-19. Measured with immunoSEQ multiplex PCR; TCRdb has only the in-frame clones, and not every one. The data hold about 180,000 clones, with over 80% observed a single time. Sequenced input: peripheral blood. The receptors were gathered from a woman in her forties with COVID-19, enrolled during active disease.

The chain couples TRBV11-2 to TRBJ2-2; maybe TRBD2 (7 bases). This CDR3 is 18 amino acids long. Germline-derived CDR1 and CDR2 are SGHAT and FQNNGV. With 0 bases removed from V and 4 bases from J, the gap between germline ends came to 18 bases. This CDR3 reads CASSLDRGRVRGTGELFF. As DNA, the CDR3 is TGTGCCAGCAGCTTAGATAGGGGGAGGGTACGGGGCACCGGGGAGCTGTTTTTT.

The chain joins TRBV9 to TRBJ2-7; D gene uncertain. The V gene lost 0 bases and the J gene lost 0 bases, with 7 bases spanning the gap. Germline assignment: CDR1 SGDLS and CDR2 YYNGEE. This CDR3 contains 14 residues. The CDR3 region has the DNA TGTGCCAGCAGCGTAGCTCTGAGCTCCTACGAGCAGTACTTC. Translated, it gives CASSVALSSYEQYF.

CDR3 loop: CASSGLPGTGGPIEAFF. CDR3 DNA sequence: TGTGCCAGCAGCGGGCTACCCGGGACAGGGGGCCCTATTGAAGCTTTCTTT. The chain employs TRBV11-3 and TRBJ1-1; 12 bases are a match to TRBD1. CDR3 length: 17 amino acids. The germline V gene encodes CDR1 SGHNT and CDR2 YENEEA. The junction had 14 bases not matched to a gene; V was cut back by 5 bases and J by 7 bases.

The J gene is TRBJ1-2, the V gene TRBV2, with D unresolved. The CDR3 length is 10 residues. Germline CDR1 and CDR2: SNHLY and FYNNEI. The ends were cut back, 4 bases at V and 6 bases at J, with 3 bases in the middle. CDR3 DNA: TGTGCCAGCAGTGCTAATGGCTACACCTTC. This sequence encodes CASSANGYTF.

The gene calls are TRBV29-1 and TRBJ1-2; D possibly corresponds to TRBD1 (6 bases). The CDR3 contains 12 residues. The V end lost 6 bases, the J end lost 2 bases, and 10 bases lay between the germline ends. Germline V gene sequence: CDR1 SQVTM, CDR2 ANQGSEA. The CDR3, as DNA: TGCAGCGTCGCCGACAGGAACTATGGCTACACCTTC. This codes for CSVADRNYGYTF.

The CDR3 here is CASSTVQGQETQYF. In DNA form, the CDR3 reads TGCGCCAGCAGCACCGTACAGGGACAGGAGACCCAGTACTTC. The rearrangement links TRBV4-1 to TRBJ2-5; TRBD1 agrees at 7 bases. The germline gives CDR1 MGHRA, CDR2 YSYEKL. This CDR3 has 14 amino acids. V shed 5 bases, J shed 5 bases, and the junction held 8 bases outside the gene matches.

The rearrangement links TRBV30 to TRBJ1-1; D possibly corresponds to TRBD1 (5 bases). The CDR3 spans 16 residues. Deletions cut 1 base from V and 0 bases from J, with 15 bases between. Germline values: CDR1 GTSNPN, CDR2 SVGIG (reference sequence). CDR3: CAWSARQRLLNTEAFF. CDR3 nucleotide sequence: TGTGCCTGGAGTGCCCGACAGAGGTTACTGAACACTGAAGCTTTCTTT.

The chain recombines TRBV24-1 with TRBJ2-2, with 8 bases that match TRBD1. Looked up from germline, CDR1 is KGHDR and CDR2 is SFDVKD. V was clipped by 7 bases and J by 7 bases; unmatched bases: 4. The CDR3 has 13 amino acids. DNA of the CDR3: TGTGCCACCAGAGACAGGGGTAGCGGGGAGCTGTTTTTT. The encoded protein is CATRDRGSGELFF.

The chain couples TRBV27 to TRBJ2-5; TRBD2 matches at 11 bases. The V segment lost 5 bases and the J segment 2 bases; nucleotides outside the gene matches: 4. The V gene's germline CDR1 is MNHEY and CDR2 SMNVEV (reference sequence). The CDR3 spans 15 residues. This CDR3 is CASSLAGGPQETQYF. In DNA, the CDR3 is TGTGCCAGCAGTCTAGCGGGAGGCCCTCAAGAGACCCAGTACTTC.

This clone was detected a few times. This rearrangement joins TRBV28 to TRBJ1-2; 7 bases fit TRBD1. This CDR3 is built from 15 residues. Germline V gene lookup returns CDR1 MDHEN and CDR2 SYDVKM. V shed 5 bases, J shed 2 bases, and the junction held 8 bases outside the gene matches. CDR3: CASSPSSTGNYGYTF. In DNA form, the CDR3 reads TGTGCCAGCAGTCCGTCGTCGACAGGGAACTATGGCTACACCTTC.

The CDR3 is CASSLEQGPGGINYGYTF. CDR3 nucleotides: TGCGCCAGCAGCTTGGAACAGGGCCCCGGCGGTATTAACTATGGCTACACCTTC. The chain recombines TRBV5-1 with TRBJ1-2; TRBD1 is a possible D gene (6 bases). Germline loops: CDR1 SGHRS, CDR2 YFSETQ. The V gene lost 0 bases and the J gene lost 1 base, with 19 bases spanning the gap. The length of the CDR3 is 18 residues.

CDR3 sequence: CASSRGFDNQPQHF. CDR3 DNA sequence: TGCGCCAGCAGCAGGGGATTCGACAATCAGCCCCAGCATTTT. The J gene is TRBJ1-5, the V gene TRBV5-1; D might be TRBD1 (5 bases). This CDR3 is 14 amino acids long. Looked up from germline, CDR1 is SGHRS and CDR2 is YFSETQ. Trimming shortened V by 4 bases and J by 3 bases, and 11 bases separated the two germline ends. Complete variable domain (other parts from reference TRBV5-1 and TRBJ1-5): KAGVTQTPRYLIKTRGQQVTLSCSPISGHRSVSWYQQTPGQGLQFLFEYFSETQRNKGNFPGRFSGRQFSNSRSEMNVSTLELGDSALYLCASSRGFDNQPQHFGDGTRLSIL.

This chain links TRBV9 with TRBJ2-1; 7 nucleotides align to TRBD1. Unmatched junction bases numbered 4, after V lost 1 base and J lost 0 bases. Germline V gives CDR1 SGDLS, CDR2 YYNGEE. The CDR3 runs 16 residues. In nucleotides, the CDR3 is TGTGCCAGCAGCGTAAAGGGGGCCATCTCCTACAATGAGCAGTTCTTC. Protein sequence: CASSVKGAISYNEQFF.

This clone has more than one count but fewer than ten. In DNA form, the CDR3 reads TGTGCCAGCCAGACAGGGAACCAAGAGACCCAGTACTTC. Translation: CASQTGNQETQYF. V and J are TRBV19 and TRBJ2-5, with TRBD1 matching 7 bases. The CDR3 runs to 13 residues. V lost 9 bases to trimming and J lost 0 bases; unmatched junction nucleotides: 4. Looked up from germline, CDR1 is LNHDA and CDR2 is SQIVND (reference sequence).

The chain carries TRBV6-6 and TRBJ1-1; no clear D gene. V lost 5 bases and J lost 1, with 8 bases in between. Germline V gene lookup returns CDR1 MNHNY and CDR2 SVGAGI (reference sequence). This CDR3 comprises 13 residues. CDR3 coding DNA: TGTGCCAGCAGTCCCCGGGGGAACACTGAAGCTTTCTTT. Amino acids: CASSPRGNTEAFF.

The CDR3 region has the DNA TGTGCCACCAGCAGGGAAGTCGCCAAAGAGGATGGCTACACCTTC. Its translation is CATSREVAKEDGYTF. V usage is TRBV15 and J usage is TRBJ1-2; D gene uncertain. CDR1 and CDR2 from the germline V gene are LNHNV and YYDKDF (reference sequence). CDR3 length equals 15 residues. Trimming pared 3 bases from V and 6 bases from J, leaving 17 bases between.

The rearrangement uses TRBV4-1 and TRBJ2-1; D might be TRBD1 (6 bases). Trimming left V 4 bases short and J 10 bases short, with 8 bases between. The CDR3 contains 11 residues. The germline V gene has CDR1 MGHRA and CDR2 YSYEKL. CDR3 DNA: TGCGCCAGCAGCCCCGGGACAGAGCAGTTCTTC. This codes for CASSPGTEQFF.

The chain uses TRBV28 and TRBJ2-5, with 8 bases identical to TRBD2. Germline values: CDR1 MDHEN, CDR2 SYDVKM. The junction had 4 bases not matched to a gene; V was cut back by 8 bases and J by 5 bases. This CDR3 is built from 12 residues. The CDR3 reads CASRGGGETQYF. The CDR3 nucleotides are TGTGCCAGCCGGGGGGGCGGGGAGACCCAGTACTTC.

V usage is TRBV5-4 and J usage is TRBJ1-1; the D gene is possibly TRBD1 (5 bases). CDR1 and CDR2 (germline): SGHNT, YYREEE (reference sequence). V lost 4 bases and J lost 4, with 17 bases in between. The CDR3 spans 15 residues. CDR3 amino acids: CASSPWGVDGTEAFF. In nucleotides, the CDR3 is TGTGCCAGCAGCCCCTGGGGGGTTGATGGCACTGAAGCTTTCTTT.

V usage is TRBV5-1 and J usage is TRBJ1-2; 9 bases align to TRBD1. The ends lost 4 bases at V and 6 bases at J; junction bases unmatched: 7. The CDR3 has 14 amino acids. CDR1 is SGHRS, CDR2 YFSETQ, per germline. CDR3 protein: CASSKGTGMDGYTF. The CDR3 DNA follows: TGCGCCAGCAGCAAGGGGACAGGGATGGATGGCTACACCTTC.

The rearrangement joins TRBV5-1 to TRBJ2-3; 8 positions agree with TRBD2. This CDR3 comprises 15 residues. Germline CDR1 and CDR2: SGHRS and YFSETQ. The J segment lost 2 bases and the V segment lost 4 bases, leaving 6 bases of the junction unmatched. Written as DNA, the CDR3 is TGCGCCAGCAGCGTCAGCGGGGGACTCACAGATACGCAGTATTTT. Translated: CASSVSGGLTDTQYF.

The V gene is TRBV6-6, the J gene TRBJ1-4, with 7 positions matching TRBD1. V dropped 6 bases and J dropped 7; count of bases not matched to a gene: 5. This CDR3 is 13 amino acids long. CDR1 MNHNY and CDR2 SVGAGI come from the germline V gene (reference sequence). CDR3 DNA: TGTGCCAGCAGGACAGGGTGGGTTGAAAAACTGTTTTTT. Its protein is CASRTGWVEKLFF.

V is TRBV5-4 and J is TRBJ1-1; 11 nucleotides match TRBD1. The CDR3 extends over 14 amino acids. CDR1 and CDR2 (germline): SGHNT, YYREEE (reference sequence). V shed 5 bases and J 5 bases; nucleotides not matched to a gene: 5. The CDR3 DNA is TGTGCCAGCAGTCGCGGACAGGGGGCAACTGAAGCTTTCTTT. This gives the protein CASSRGQGATEAFF.